This is a list of T cell receptor beta chains from one sample in a study of blood T cell repertoires in COVID-19. Repertoires were generated with immunoSEQ multiplex PCR, while TCRdb's copy carries only in-frame clones and drops some. The table records 150,000 to 200,000 clones, around three quarters of them present only once. Sequences were obtained from PBMCs or T cells enriched from blood (not recorded which). All receptors come from a woman aged 50 to 60 with acute COVID-19. Both conserved end residues are trimmed from each CDR3.

length | V | CDR3
14 | TRBV7-6 | ASSLDGGGAAGELF
11 | TRBV11-2 | ASSPRGSDTQY
12 | TRBV2 | ASKIREGVEKLF
12 | TRBV5-1 | ASSLADRVRGYT
10 | TRBV28 | ASSLEDQPQH
13 | TRBV7-9 | ASSSPGQSTDTQY
14 | TRBV28 | ASRDRSLISNQPQH
14 | TRBV18 | ASSPRIAGAEETQY
13 | TRBV19 | ASSIDWASFYGYT
16 | TRBV6-4 | ASSVHRGASSPNQPQH
14 | TRBV27 | ASSFLDRGRRTEAF
11 | TRBV7-9 | ASSSGQPDTQY
14 | TRBV29-1 | SVDGLAGGTYHEQF
13 | TRBV18 | ASSPPGLHLAGYT
14 | TRBV11-2 | ASSLGQEPAKYGYT
14 | TRBV6-1 | ASSEAHGGLAGELF
13 | TRBV6-5 | ASSYSQGSGSGYT
15 | TRBV7-6 | ASSARAWQGLTDTQY
11 | TRBV4-3 | ASSQETGAEAF
11 | TRBV4-3 | ASSQTDAGSYT
13 | TRBV9 | ASSVDQGDTGELF
15 | TRBV7-9 | ASSIGWGGGVGETQY
14 | TRBV10-3 | AISDVKRGAYNEQF
10 | TRBV24-1 | ATLPLNTEAF
13 | TRBV19 | ASSMLGVANQPQH
10 | TRBV12-5 | ASGLSRETQY
12 | TRBV7-6 | ASSLSQTNEKLF
11 | TRBV19 | ASSIVPGSEQF
16 | TRBV11-2 | ASSPRDRGGVSDEKLF
13 | TRBV15 | ATSRPPQGTVFQY
14 | TRBV7-3 | ASSPGTPGTNYGYT
14 | TRBV6-5 | ASSFRLAGGPDTQY
15 | TRBV5-8 | ASSLAGTGNYNSPLH
14 | TRBV4-1 | ASSQVVVSSTDTQY
12 | TRBV7-9 | ASSGQRGLGEQF
13 | TRBV6-5 | ASSPRTGRDSPLH
13 | TRBV6-5 | ASSYSTANTGELF
13 | TRBV6-5 | ASSYSAGVDETQY
12 | TRBV5-4 | ASSLDRVNSPLH
15 | TRBV5-1 | ASSFEVAGVPGYGYT
12 | TRBV5-8 | ASSLGYGRGEAF
13 | TRBV6-5 | ASRGADHSNQPQH
11 | TRBV19 | ASSQELNTEAF
15 | TRBV6-1 | ASSGLAGGSSYNEQF
14 | TRBV3-1/TRBV3-2 | ASSQPRALTQETQY
14 | TRBV18 | ASSPPGNRGRETQY
10 | TRBV7-2 | ASTRAQGAQY
11 | TRBV7-2 | ASSRDRDQPQH
13 | TRBV30 | AWQEGSRGTDTQY
12 | TRBV6-5 | ASTLTGLFTEAF
11 | TRBV10-3 | AIQGQGPYGYT
10 | TRBV7-2 | ASSLPGETQY
16 | TRBV9 | ASSARGTFAAANTEAF
14 | TRBV24-1 | ATSDSQGTYTDTQY
10 | TRBV28 | ASNEMFPEQF
15 | TRBV10-3 | AISESPEGVEGYGYT
12 | TRBV7-2 | ASSYSGLGGGYT